This paragraph covers one TCR beta chain sequence. These data are taken from a study of blood T cell repertoires in COVID-19. About the research overall: T cells, B-cell-depleted T cells, or PBMCs provided the cDNA or gDNA that served as material.

Germline lookup yields CDR1 SNHLY and CDR2 FYNNEI. The CDR3 is 15 residues long. The ends lost 5 bases at V and 0 bases at J; junction bases unmatched: 1. Repertoires were generated with immunoSEQ multiplex PCR, while TCRdb's copy carries only in-frame clones and drops some. Of about 300,000 clones listed, approximately 93% were seen once; the top ten hold 2% to 2.5%. The chain uses TRBV2 and TRBJ2-6, with 7 bases that match TRBD1. The specimen sequenced was peripheral blood. This TCR derives from a young woman with COVID-19, enrolled during active disease. Written as DNA, the CDR3 is TGTGCCAGCAGTAGGGACAGCTCTGGGGCCAACGTCCTGACTTTC. It specifies CASSRDSSGANVLTF.